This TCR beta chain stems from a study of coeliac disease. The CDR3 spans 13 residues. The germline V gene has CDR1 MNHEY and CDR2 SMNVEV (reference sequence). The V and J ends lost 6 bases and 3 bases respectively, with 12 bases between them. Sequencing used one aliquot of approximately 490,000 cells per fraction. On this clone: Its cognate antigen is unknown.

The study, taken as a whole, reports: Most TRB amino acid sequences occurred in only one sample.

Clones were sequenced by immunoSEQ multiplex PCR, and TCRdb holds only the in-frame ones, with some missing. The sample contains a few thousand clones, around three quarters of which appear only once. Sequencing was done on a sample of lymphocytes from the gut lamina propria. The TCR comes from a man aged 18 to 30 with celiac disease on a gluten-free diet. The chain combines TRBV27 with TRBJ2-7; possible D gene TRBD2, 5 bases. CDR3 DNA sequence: TGTGCCAGCAGCGAAGTCGGGATCTACGAGCAGTACTTC. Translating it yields CASSEVGIYEQYF.